This is a list of T cell receptor beta chains from one sample in a study of beta chain features in type 1 diabetes. Measured with immunoSEQ multiplex PCR; TCRdb has only the in-frame clones, and not every one. The sample gives some 150,000 clones, about 9.2% of which show up once; about 0.68% is in the top ten. The sequenced material came from central memory CD4+ T cells from blood. The receptors were gathered from a man younger than 35 in good health. The CDR3 runs from the conserved cysteine through the conserved F or W. Fields, in order: clone size, V gene, J gene, D gene, CDR3 DNA, CDR3 protein. A D gene is named only where the DNA matches it firmly. Some rows mark clone size as missing; the rest say once, few, many or name a class of expanded clone.

clone size: few
V gene: TRBV6-5
J gene: TRBJ1-5
D gene: TRBD1
CDR3 DNA: TGTGCCAGCAGTCCCGGACAGGGGATATTTCAGCCCCAGCATTTT
CDR3 protein: CASSPGQGIFQPQHF

clone size: few
V gene: TRBV29-1
J gene: TRBJ1-2
D gene: TRBD1
CDR3 DNA: TGCAGCTCAAGGGGACAGGGACTCTACGGCTACACCTTC
CDR3 protein: CSSRGQGLYGYTF

clone size: few
V gene: TRBV5-6
J gene: TRBJ1-1
D gene: TRBD1
CDR3 DNA: TGTGCCAGCAGCCCCTCAGGGGGCTTGAACACTGAAGCTTTCTTT
CDR3 protein: CASSPSGGLNTEAFF

clone size: NA
V gene: TRBV9
J gene: TRBJ2-3
D gene: NA
CDR3 DNA: TGTGCCAGCAGCGTTCGGGGGGACACTAGCACAGATACGCAGTATTTT
CDR3 protein: CASSVRGDTSTDTQYF

clone size: NA
V gene: TRBV6-5
J gene: TRBJ1-1
D gene: NA
CDR3 DNA: TGTGCCAGCCGCCGACAGCCGAACACTGAAGCTTTCTTT
CDR3 protein: CASRRQPNTEAFF

clone size: few
V gene: TRBV9
J gene: TRBJ2-3
D gene: TRBD2
CDR3 DNA: TGTGCCAGCAGCACGGGGGGTTTTGGGTCTAATACGCAGTATTTT
CDR3 protein: CASSTGGFGSNTQYF

clone size: few
V gene: TRBV7-8
J gene: TRBJ2-2
D gene: TRBD1
CDR3 DNA: TGTGCCAGCAGCTGGGGGACAGGGGATAACACCGGGGAGCTGTTTTTT
CDR3 protein: CASSWGTGDNTGELFF

clone size: NA
V gene: TRBV5-6
J gene: TRBJ2-2
D gene: NA
CDR3 DNA: TGTGCCAGCAGCTTGGTTCCCCAAAACACCGGGGAGCTGTTTTTT
CDR3 protein: CASSLVPQNTGELFF

clone size: NA
V gene: TRBV19
J gene: TRBJ1-5
D gene: TRBD1
CDR3 DNA: TGTGCCAGTAGTATAATTCCGGGACAGCTAAGCAATCAGCCCCAGCATTTT
CDR3 protein: CASSIIPGQLSNQPQHF

clone size: few
V gene: TRBV4-2
J gene: TRBJ2-1
D gene: NA
CDR3 DNA: TGTGCCAGCTCCCTAGGGGGTAATGAGCAGTTCTTC
CDR3 protein: CASSLGGNEQFF

clone size: NA
V gene: TRBV7-8
J gene: TRBJ2-1
D gene: NA
CDR3 DNA: TGTGCCAGCAGCTATACTAGCCCCCCGGTGCAGTTCTTC
CDR3 protein: CASSYTSPPVQFF

clone size: few
V gene: TRBV5-1
J gene: TRBJ2-3
D gene: NA
CDR3 DNA: TGCGCCAGCAGCTCGGACAGCTCAGATACGCAGTATTTT
CDR3 protein: CASSSDSSDTQYF

clone size: NA
V gene: TRBV7-9
J gene: TRBJ1-1
D gene: TRBD1
CDR3 DNA: TGTGCCAGCAGCGCGGGACAGGGGGCCCCCATGAACACTGAAGCTTTCTTT
CDR3 protein: CASSAGQGAPMNTEAFF

clone size: few
V gene: TRBV5-1
J gene: TRBJ2-3
D gene: NA
CDR3 DNA: TGCGCCAGCAGCTTTGAGGGAGGGGGTACGCAGTATTTT
CDR3 protein: CASSFEGGGTQYF

clone size: NA
V gene: TRBV29-1
J gene: TRBJ1-2
D gene: TRBD1
CDR3 DNA: TGCAGCGTTGTTTGGCAGGGGGCTGGCTACACCTTC
CDR3 protein: CSVVWQGAGYTF

clone size: NA
V gene: TRBV6-1
J gene: TRBJ2-7
D gene: NA
CDR3 DNA: TGTGCCAGCAGCCTGACAGGCTACTACGAGCAGTACTTC
CDR3 protein: CASSLTGYYEQYF

clone size: NA
V gene: TRBV2
J gene: TRBJ2-6
D gene: TRBD1
CDR3 DNA: TGTGCCACACAGGGGTCCGGGGCCAACGTCCTGACTTTC
CDR3 protein: CATQGSGANVLTF

clone size: few
V gene: TRBV19
J gene: TRBJ2-7
D gene: TRBD1
CDR3 DNA: TGTGCCAGTAGTTCCCCAGGGGGTAGCCTCTACGAGCAGTACTTC
CDR3 protein: CASSSPGGSLYEQYF

clone size: few
V gene: TRBV5-1
J gene: TRBJ1-2
D gene: NA
CDR3 DNA: TGCGCCAGCAGCGACACTAACTATGGCTACACCTTC
CDR3 protein: CASSDTNYGYTF

clone size: NA
V gene: TRBV30
J gene: TRBJ2-7
D gene: TRBD1
CDR3 DNA: TGTGCCTGGAGTGTTCTAGGACAGGGCTACGAGCAGTACTTC
CDR3 protein: CAWSVLGQGYEQYF

clone size: NA
V gene: TRBV4-3
J gene: TRBJ2-1
D gene: TRBD2
CDR3 DNA: TGCGCCAGCAGCCAGACTGGACTAGCGGGCCGAGAGCAGTTCTTC
CDR3 protein: CASSQTGLAGREQFF

clone size: few
V gene: TRBV18
J gene: TRBJ2-7
D gene: NA
CDR3 DNA: TGTGCCAGCTCACCCACTGGACAGACCTACGAGCAGTACTTC
CDR3 protein: CASSPTGQTYEQYF

clone size: few
V gene: TRBV5-6
J gene: TRBJ1-2
D gene: NA
CDR3 DNA: TGTGCCAGCAGCTCCGGCTGGGGGGGTGGCTACACCTTC
CDR3 protein: CASSSGWGGGYTF

clone size: few
V gene: TRBV6-5
J gene: TRBJ2-1
D gene: TRBD2
CDR3 DNA: TGTGCCAGCAGTTACTCTAGGCTAGCGGCTAATGAGCAGTTCTTC
CDR3 protein: CASSYSRLAANEQFF

clone size: once
V gene: TRBV2
J gene: TRBJ1-5
D gene: NA
CDR3 DNA: TGTGCCAGCAGTGAGCGTAGCAATCAGCCCCAGCATTTT
CDR3 protein: CASSERSNQPQHF

clone size: NA
V gene: TRBV27
J gene: TRBJ1-2
D gene: NA
CDR3 DNA: TGTGCCAGCCGTAGTAGACTCGATGGCTACACCTTC
CDR3 protein: CASRSRLDGYTF

clone size: few
V gene: TRBV5-1
J gene: TRBJ2-3
D gene: TRBD1
CDR3 DNA: TGCGCCAGCAGCTTGGCGGCCAGGGGGCTTGCAGATACGCAGTATTTT
CDR3 protein: CASSLAARGLADTQYF

clone size: few
V gene: TRBV7-2
J gene: TRBJ1-1
D gene: NA
CDR3 DNA: TGTGCCAGCAGCTTATTCGACGGGGGTAACACTGAAGCTTTCTTT
CDR3 protein: CASSLFDGGNTEAFF

clone size: NA
V gene: TRBV28
J gene: TRBJ1-6
D gene: NA
CDR3 DNA: TGTGCCAGCAGTCGGCCCGACATCAATTCACCCCTCCACTTT
CDR3 protein: CASSRPDINSPLHF

clone size: NA
V gene: TRBV18
J gene: TRBJ2-7
D gene: TRBD1
CDR3 DNA: TGTGCCAGCTCACGATCCAGGGGGCATCCCTACGAGCAGTACTTC
CDR3 protein: CASSRSRGHPYEQYF

clone size: NA
V gene: TRBV2
J gene: TRBJ2-3
D gene: NA
CDR3 DNA: TGTGCCAGTAAGACTGACACAGATACGCAGTATTTT
CDR3 protein: CASKTDTDTQYF

clone size: NA
V gene: TRBV29-1
J gene: TRBJ2-7
D gene: TRBD1
CDR3 DNA: TGCAGCGTTGAAGCCTCCGGGACAGGGGGGCTCGAGCAGTACTTC
CDR3 protein: CSVEASGTGGLEQYF

clone size: few
V gene: TRBV10-3
J gene: TRBJ2-7
D gene: TRBD1
CDR3 DNA: TGTGCCATCAGTGTTCAGGGGGCCTACGAGCAGTACTTC
CDR3 protein: CAISVQGAYEQYF

clone size: NA
V gene: TRBV4-3
J gene: TRBJ2-7
D gene: NA
CDR3 DNA: TGCGCCAGCAGCCAAGATTCAGTCAATTACGAGCAGTACTTC
CDR3 protein: CASSQDSVNYEQYF

clone size: NA
V gene: TRBV4-1
J gene: TRBJ2-7
D gene: NA
CDR3 DNA: TGCGCCAGCAGTCACAGGGCGGGCGACGAGCAGTACTTC
CDR3 protein: CASSHRAGDEQYF

clone size: NA
V gene: TRBV7-9
J gene: TRBJ1-1
D gene: NA
CDR3 DNA: TGTGCCAGCAGCAGGGGGAACACTGAAGCTTTCTTT
CDR3 protein: CASSRGNTEAFF

clone size: few
V gene: TRBV6-5
J gene: TRBJ2-5
D gene: NA
CDR3 DNA: TGTGCCAGCAGTTCGGCGGGGAAGGGGCAAGAGACCCAGTACTTC
CDR3 protein: CASSSAGKGQETQYF

clone size: few
V gene: TRBV18
J gene: TRBJ1-2
D gene: TRBD1
CDR3 DNA: TGTGCCAGCTCTCTTGGACAGGGAGATGGCTACACCTTC
CDR3 protein: CASSLGQGDGYTF

clone size: few
V gene: TRBV7-9
J gene: TRBJ1-1
D gene: TRBD1
CDR3 DNA: TGTGCCAGCAGCTTAGGGACAGGGGACGCTGAAGCTTTCTTT
CDR3 protein: CASSLGTGDAEAFF

clone size: few
V gene: TRBV7-6
J gene: TRBJ2-3
D gene: NA
CDR3 DNA: TGTGCCAGCAGCGCCTGGACAGCTACAGATACGCAGTATTTT
CDR3 protein: CASSAWTATDTQYF

clone size: few
V gene: TRBV4-3
J gene: TRBJ1-4
D gene: NA
CDR3 DNA: TGCGCCAGCAGCCTTACTCAGGGGTCGGCTGAAAAACTGTTTTTT
CDR3 protein: CASSLTQGSAEKLFF

clone size: many
V gene: TRBV5-1
J gene: TRBJ1-4
D gene: NA
CDR3 DNA: TGCGCCAGCAGCTTGGATGTCGCAACTAATGAAAAACTGTTTTTT
CDR3 protein: CASSLDVATNEKLFF

clone size: NA
V gene: TRBV30
J gene: TRBJ1-6
D gene: NA
CDR3 DNA: TGTGCCTGGAGTGTAAGGGCAGGGGATTCACCCCTCCACTTT
CDR3 protein: CAWSVRAGDSPLHF

clone size: NA
V gene: TRBV5-6
J gene: TRBJ2-7
D gene: NA
CDR3 DNA: TGTGCCAGCAGCTTTTGGAGCGGCTCCTACGAGCAGTACTTC
CDR3 protein: CASSFWSGSYEQYF

clone size: few
V gene: TRBV7-2
J gene: TRBJ1-6
D gene: NA
CDR3 DNA: TGTGCCAGCAGCTTAGCTCCACAGGGAACAGGTTCACCCCTCCACTTT
CDR3 protein: CASSLAPQGTGSPLHF

clone size: few
V gene: TRBV6-5
J gene: TRBJ2-3
D gene: TRBD2
CDR3 DNA: TGTGCCAGCGGCTTCGGGCGGGGGGCGGTAGATACGCAGTATTTT
CDR3 protein: CASGFGRGAVDTQYF

clone size: NA
V gene: TRBV5-1
J gene: TRBJ1-1
D gene: TRBD1
CDR3 DNA: TGCGCCAGCAGCTTACTGACAGGGGAAACTGAAGCTTTCTTT
CDR3 protein: CASSLLTGETEAFF

clone size: NA
V gene: TRBV7-9
J gene: TRBJ2-5
D gene: NA
CDR3 DNA: TGTGCCAGCAGCCTCCGGGACAACCAAGAGACCCAGTACTTC
CDR3 protein: CASSLRDNQETQYF

clone size: NA
V gene: TRBV7-2
J gene: TRBJ2-7
D gene: TRBD2
CDR3 DNA: TGTGCCAGCAGTCATCTTGGACTAGCCTACGAGCAGTACTTC
CDR3 protein: CASSHLGLAYEQYF

clone size: NA
V gene: TRBV27
J gene: TRBJ1-2
D gene: NA
CDR3 DNA: TGTGCCAGCAGTCCAAGCATTCAGGGGATCTATGGCTACACCTTC
CDR3 protein: CASSPSIQGIYGYTF

clone size: few
V gene: TRBV5-1
J gene: TRBJ1-2
D gene: NA
CDR3 DNA: TGCGCCAGCAGCTTGGGGCAGGGTGCTGGGGACTATGGCTACACCTTC
CDR3 protein: CASSLGQGAGDYGYTF

clone size: NA
V gene: TRBV28
J gene: TRBJ1-3
D gene: NA
CDR3 DNA: TGTGCCAGCAGTCAACCTACAGGGACAGGAAACACCATATATTTT
CDR3 protein: CASSQPTGTGNTIYF

clone size: few
V gene: TRBV18
J gene: TRBJ1-1
D gene: NA
CDR3 DNA: TGTGCCAGCTCACCGGGAGGGCCGAGCGAAGCTTTCTTT
CDR3 protein: CASSPGGPSEAFF